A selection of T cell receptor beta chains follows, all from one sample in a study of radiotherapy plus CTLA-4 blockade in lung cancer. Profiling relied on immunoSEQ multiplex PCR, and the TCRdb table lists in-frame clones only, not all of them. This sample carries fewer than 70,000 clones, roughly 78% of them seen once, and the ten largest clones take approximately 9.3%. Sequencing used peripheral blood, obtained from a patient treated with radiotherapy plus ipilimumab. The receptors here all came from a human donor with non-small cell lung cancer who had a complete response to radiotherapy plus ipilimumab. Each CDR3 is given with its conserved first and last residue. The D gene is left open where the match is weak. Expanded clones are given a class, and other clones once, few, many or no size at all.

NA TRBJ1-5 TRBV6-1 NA TGTGCCAGCAGAAGAGAACAGCCCCAGCATTTT CASRREQPQHF
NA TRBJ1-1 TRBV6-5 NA TGTGCCAGCAGTTATTGGACGGAGATAGTCGGGGCTTTCTTT CASSYWTEIVGAFF
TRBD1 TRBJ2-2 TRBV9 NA TGTGCCAGCAGCGCCCGGACAGGGTACACCGGGGAGCTGTTTTTT CASSARTGYTGELFF
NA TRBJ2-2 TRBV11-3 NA TGTGCCAGCAGCCTTCTGGAGACCGGGGAGCTGTTTTTT CASSLLETGELFF
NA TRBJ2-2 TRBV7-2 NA TGTGCCAGCAGCTCTTTTCCGACACCCGGGGAGCTGTTTTTT CASSSFPTPGELFF
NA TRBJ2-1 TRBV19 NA TGTGCCAGTAGTATAGATATGGACTATGAGCAGTTCTTC CASSIDMDYEQFF
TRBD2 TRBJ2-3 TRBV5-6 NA TGTGCCGGCAGCTTGGGGCACGGGGGAGGGGTCACAGATACGCAGTATTTT CAGSLGHGGGVTDTQYF
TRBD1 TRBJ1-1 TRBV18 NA TGTGCCAGCTCACTGCAGAGTTCCGGGACAGCGAACACTGAAGCTTTCTTT CASSLQSSGTANTEAFF
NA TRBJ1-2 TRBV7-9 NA TGTGCCAGCAGCTTAGGCAGCAACATTCACTATGGCTACACCTTC CASSLGSNIHYGYTF
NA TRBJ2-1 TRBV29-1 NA TGCAGCGTCCTCCCACACTCCTTCAGACGGGACAATGAGCAGTTCTTC CSVLPHSFRRDNEQFF
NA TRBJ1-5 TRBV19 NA TGTGCCAGTAGTTCCGGTTGGCGGGGCGGTCAGCCCCAGCATTTT CASSSGWRGGQPQHF
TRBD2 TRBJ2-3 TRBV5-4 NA TGTGCCAGCAGCCCCCCCCCTAGCGGGAGGGCTAGCACAGATACGCAGTATTTT CASSPPPSGRASTDTQYF
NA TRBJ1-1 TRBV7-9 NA TGTGCCAGCAGCCCCGGGACATACGCCACCTTGGACACTGAAGCTTTCTTT CASSPGTYATLDTEAFF
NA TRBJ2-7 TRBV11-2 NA TGTGCCAGCAGCGAAACTAGCCGCTACGAGCAGTACTTC CASSETSRYEQYF
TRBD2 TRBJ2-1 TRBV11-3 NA TGTGCCGCGTCCCCGGACTTTCCGGGAGGGCTTAATGAGCAGTTCTTC CAASPDFPGGLNEQFF
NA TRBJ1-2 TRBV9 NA TGTGCCAGCTGCGATCTGGGCTATGGCTACACCTTC CASCDLGYGYTF
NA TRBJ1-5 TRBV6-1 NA TGTGCCAGCAGTGCTGGACAGTTCAATCAGCCCCAGCATTTT CASSAGQFNQPQHF
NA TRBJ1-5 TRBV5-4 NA TGTGCCAGCAGCGGGGGGTCGGGCCAGCCCCAGCATTTT CASSGGSGQPQHF
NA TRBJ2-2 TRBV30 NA TGTGCCTGGAGTATCCGTCCCGGGGAGCTGTTTTTT CAWSIRPGELFF
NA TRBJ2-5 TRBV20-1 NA TGCAGTGCTACCCTCGAAGAGACCCAGTACTTC CSATLEETQYF
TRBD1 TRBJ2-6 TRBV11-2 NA TGTGCCAGCAGCAAGGGGACAGGGGGCTTTGGGGCCAACGTCCTGACTTTC CASSKGTGGFGANVLTF
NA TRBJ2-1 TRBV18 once TGTGCCAGCTCACCAGGGGCTGGGCAGGGCTCCTACAATGAGCAGTTCTTC CASSPGAGQGSYNEQFF
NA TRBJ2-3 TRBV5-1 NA TGCGCCAGCAGCTTGGTAGGGGAACCTTTCACAGATACGCAGTATTTT CASSLVGEPFTDTQYF
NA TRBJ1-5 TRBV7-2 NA TGTGCCAGCAGCTTAGTGGATGCCAATCAGCCCCAGCATTTT CASSLVDANQPQHF
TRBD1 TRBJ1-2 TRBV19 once TGTGCCAGTAGCCGAACCGGGACAGCTAACTATGGCTACACCTTC CASSRTGTANYGYTF
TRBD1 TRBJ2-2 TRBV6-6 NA TGTGCCAGCGGACAGGAAGACACCGGGGAGCTGTTTTTT CASGQEDTGELFF